This entry lists 30 T cell receptor beta chains sequenced from one sample in a study of CD8 T cells in Susac syndrome. An input of about 0.5 to 1 ug of RNA was subjected to reverse transcription using random hexamers. TCRdb re-called the immunoSEQ multiplex PCR reads through MiXCR, storing one row per CDR3 protein. The sample carries approximately 270,000 distinct CDR3 sequences, just under 95% recorded once. Sequencing was performed on CD4+ T cells from PBMCs. All receptors derive from a human donor with multiple sclerosis.

The chain is built from TRBV9 and TRBJ2-2, with 8 nucleotides matching TRBD2. This CDR3 is built from 18 residues. With V trimmed by 4 bases and J by 1 base, 12 bases remained unmatched. Germline V lookup: CDR1 SGDLS, CDR2 YYNGEE. As DNA, the CDR3 is TGTGCCAGCAGCCCAACCGCGGGGGGCCAGGGGAACACCGGGGAGCTGTTTTTT. Its protein product is CASSPTAGGQGNTGELFF.

This chain connects TRBV20-1 to TRBJ1-2; TRBD1 matches at 8 bases. Germline CDR1 and CDR2: DFQATT and SNEGSKA (reference sequence). V was pared by 3 bases and J by 6 bases, with 9 bases of the junction left unmatched. CDR3 length: 14 amino acids. The chain's CDR3 is CSASETTGEDGYTF. The CDR3 DNA reads as TGCAGTGCTAGTGAAACGACAGGGGAAGATGGCTACACCTTC.

This chain connects TRBV2 to TRBJ1-1; TRBD1 agrees at 8 bases. The CDR3 runs 14 residues. The V and J ends lost 7 bases and 4 bases, in that order; junction bases with no gene match: 8. The germline V gene encodes CDR1 SNHLY and CDR2 FYNNEI. CDR3 region: CASKGDRSSTEAFF. The CDR3 DNA sequence: TGTGCCAGCAAAGGGGACAGGTCCAGCACTGAAGCTTTCTTT.

J is TRBJ2-4 and V is TRBV7-9; a weak D match, TRBD2 (5 bases). The CDR3 is 14 amino acids. V lost 5 bases and J lost 9, with 17 bases in between. Germline loops: CDR1 SEHNR, CDR2 FQNEAQ (reference sequence). For the CDR3, the DNA is TGTGCCAGCAGCCCACCGGGAACTAACGGCATTCAGTACTTC. Translating gives CASSPPGTNGIQYF.

To note about this clonotype: One junction end does not reproduce the germline sequence, and a read error may be involved. The rearrangement uses TRBV7-7 and TRBJ2-2; D possibly uses TRBD1 or TRBD2 (5 bases each). The germline V gene encodes CDR1 SSHAT and CDR2 FNYEAQ (reference sequence). This CDR3 comprises 15 residues. The DNA for the CDR3 is TGTGCTAGCAGCTTAGGGGACGGAGCCACCGGGGAGCTGTTTTTT. Translated, it gives CASSLGDGATGELFF.

This chain joins TRBV5-4 and TRBJ2-3; the D gene is possibly TRBD2 (6 bases). Trimming cost V 0 bases and J 5 bases, with 10 bases left between them. Germline V gene lookup returns CDR1 SGHNT and CDR2 YYREEE (reference sequence). The CDR3 has 14 residues. CDR3: CASSLASSEDTQYF. The CDR3 DNA reads TGTGCCAGCAGCTTGGCTTCTAGCGAAGATACGCAGTATTTT. The variable domain in full, completed from reference TRBV5-4 and TRBJ2-3, reads ETGVTQSPTHLIKTRGQQVTLRCSSQSGHNTVSWYQQALGQGPQFIFQYYREEENGRGNFPPRFSGLQFPNYSSELNVNALELDDSALYLCASSLASSEDTQYFGPGTRLTVL.

The J gene is TRBJ1-2, the V gene TRBV27; possible D gene TRBD1, 5 bases. The germline V gene encodes CDR1 MNHEY and CDR2 SMNVEV (reference sequence). The V gene lost 4 bases and the J gene lost 13 bases, with 13 bases spanning the gap. This CDR3 contains 11 residues. The CDR3 here is CASSSHRPGTF. Here the CDR3 DNA reads TGTGCCAGCAGTTCCCACAGGCCCGGCACCTTC.

The chain carries TRBV20-1 and TRBJ1-2; TRBD1 aligns across 11 bases. Trimming cost V 6 bases and J 1 base; bases outside gene matches: 7. Germline V CDR1 and CDR2: DFQATT, SNEGSKA (reference sequence). The CDR3 covers 15 residues. Here the CDR3 DNA reads TGCAGTGCCAGCGGGACAGGGGGTAGTAACTATGGCTACACCTTC. Its protein product is CSASGTGGSNYGYTF.

The V call is TRBV7-9, the J call TRBJ2-3, with TRBD2 identical over 9 bases. Per germline, CDR1 SEHNR and CDR2 FQNEAQ (reference sequence). CDR3 length: 14 amino acids. J was trimmed by 4 bases and V by 2 bases; bases with no gene match: 1. CDR3 nucleotide sequence: TGTGCCAGCAGCTTACGACTAGCGGCAGATACGCAGTATTTT. Its translation is CASSLRLAADTQYF.

The chain has TRBV3-1 and TRBJ2-5; D is unresolved. The CDR3 length is 14 residues. The germline CDR1 and CDR2 sequences are LGHDT and YNNKEL (reference sequence). V was clipped by 4 bases and J by 2 bases, with 11 bases between them. The CDR3 is CASSLLTPQETQYF. The CDR3 DNA reads TGTGCCAGCAGCCTCTTGACACCGCAAGAGACCCAGTACTTC.

The genes are TRBV27 and TRBJ1-1; no firm D call. The CDR3 is 14 residues long. The V and J ends lost 2 bases and 3 bases respectively, with 10 bases between them. Germline V gene sequence: CDR1 MNHEY, CDR2 SMNVEV (reference sequence). The CDR3 bases are TGTGCCAGCAGTTTAAAGGCACAGTACACTGAAGCTTTCTTT. Its protein is CASSLKAQYTEAFF.

As DNA, the CDR3 is TGCAGTGCCCCGACAGGGACTAACTATGGCTACACCTTC. Its protein product is CSAPTGTNYGYTF. The chain links TRBV20-1 to TRBJ1-2, with 7 bases fitting TRBD1. V shed 6 bases and J 0 bases; nucleotides not matched to a gene: 4. The CDR3 is 13 residues long. Germline V lookup: CDR1 DFQATT, CDR2 SNEGSKA (reference sequence).

This chain uses TRBV6-5 with TRBJ1-2; no reliable D call. The CDR3 extends over 15 amino acids. CDR1 and CDR2 (germline): MNHEY, SVGAGI. V was pared by 0 bases and J by 2 bases, with 10 bases between. CDR3 coding DNA: TGTGCCAGCAGTTACTCAGGAGGGCCGAACTATGGCTACACCTTC. Its translation: CASSYSGGPNYGYTF.

The chain carries TRBV18 and TRBJ2-7; 8 bases align to TRBD2. The CDR3 totals 15 residues. The germline V gene has CDR1 KGHSH and CDR2 LQKENI. V was pared by 1 base and J by 2 bases, with 4 bases of the junction left unmatched. The chain's CDR3 is CASSPLGTSPYEQYF. In DNA form, the CDR3 reads TGTGCCAGCTCACCACTTGGGACTAGTCCCTACGAGCAGTACTTC. The full variable domain, its missing parts supplied by reference TRBV18 and TRBJ2-7, is NAGVMQNPRHLVRRRGQEARLRCSPMKGHSHVYWYRQLPEEGLKFMVYLQKENIIDESGMPKERFSAEFPKEGPSILRIQQVVRGDSAAYFCASSPLGTSPYEQYFGPGTRLTVT.

The chain has TRBV18 and TRBJ2-2; no clear D. V dropped 0 bases and J dropped 7 bases, with 9 bases sitting between them. CDR3 length equals 14 residues. Germline V gene data show CDR1 as KGHSH and CDR2 as LQKENI. CDR3: CASSPPNEDGELFF. The CDR3 coding sequence is TGTGCCAGCTCACCACCGAATGAGGACGGGGAGCTGTTTTTT.

This sequence joins TRBV12-3 or TRBV12-4 and TRBJ1-2; D remains ambiguous. V lost 5 bases and J 7 bases, leaving 14 bases between the germline ends. This CDR3 has 13 amino acids. The CDR3 protein is CASSPQARGGYTF. CDR3 coding DNA: TGTGCCAGCAGTCCTCAGGCCCGGGGTGGCTACACCTTC.

With respect to this clonotype: The junction shows a germline mismatch at one end, possibly a read error. DNA of the CDR3: TGTGCCAGCAGTCTACAGGTTTATAATTCGCCCCTCCACTTT. Translated: CASSLQVYNSPLHF. The genes are TRBV6-1 and TRBJ1-6; a weak D match, TRBD1 (5 bases). The germline CDR1 and CDR2 sequences are MNHNS and SASEGT. The CDR3 contains 14 residues.

This clonotype was recorded only once. This chain joins TRBV28 and TRBJ1-1; D may be TRBD1 (6 bases). CDR3 length: 13 residues. The germline gives CDR1 MDHEN, CDR2 SYDVKM. V was clipped by 2 bases and J by 8 bases, with 12 bases between them. This CDR3 reads CASSLEDRIEAFF. The CDR3 DNA reads as TGTGCCAGCAGTTTAGAGGACAGAATAGAAGCTTTCTTT.

This clonotype is a singleton in its sample. The V gene is TRBV25-1, the J gene TRBJ2-5; D uncertain. The germline CDR1 and CDR2 sequences are MGHDK and SYGVNS. The CDR3 runs 15 residues. V gave up 0 bases and J gave up 3 bases, with 11 bases separating them. CDR3 region: CASSEYKGFEETQYF. The CDR3 DNA follows: TGTGCCAGCAGTGAATATAAAGGGTTCGAAGAGACCCAGTACTTC.

The gene calls are TRBV20-1 and TRBJ1-2, with TRBD1 matching 7 bases. The CDR3 has 10 amino acids. Germline lookup yields CDR1 DFQATT and CDR2 SNEGSKA (reference sequence). CDR3 residues: CRSQGDGYTF. CDR3 DNA sequence: TGCAGGAGCCAGGGGGATGGCTACACCTTC.

The chain couples TRBV2 to TRBJ2-5, with D perhaps TRBD2 (5 bases). Germline assignment: CDR1 SNHLY and CDR2 FYNNEI. This CDR3 spans 14 amino acids. The V gene lost 6 bases and the J gene lost 2 bases, with 13 bases spanning the gap. DNA for the CDR3: TGTGCCAGCAGGGAGGAGATTAATCAAGAGACCCAGTACTTC. It codes for CASREEINQETQYF.

The rearrangement joins TRBV7-2 to TRBJ2-3; tentative D call: TRBD2 (7 bases). CDR1 SGHTA and CDR2 FQGNSA come from the germline V gene. V was cut by 2 bases and J by 4 bases, with 13 bases left in between. The CDR3 has 15 residues. The DNA of the CDR3 is TGTGCCAGCAGCTTAATGGGGGGGCCCGCAGATACGCAGTATTTT. This sequence encodes CASSLMGGPADTQYF. The full variable domain, with the rest looked up from reference TRBV7-2 and TRBJ2-3, is GAGVSQSPSNKVTEKGKDVELRCDPISGHTALYWYRQSLGQGLEFLIYFQGNSAPDKSGLPSDRFSAERTGGSVSTLTIQRTQQEDSAVYLCASSLMGGPADTQYFGPGTRLTVL.

This chain links TRBV28 with TRBJ2-3; TRBD2 aligns across 15 bases. V shed 5 bases and J 6 bases; nucleotides not matched to a gene: 6. Per the germline V gene, CDR1 is MDHEN and CDR2 is SYDVKM. This CDR3 is 16 amino acids long. The CDR3 protein is CASSLGLAGGGDTQYF. CDR3 in DNA: TGTGCCAGCAGTCTGGGACTAGCGGGGGGCGGGGATACGCAGTATTTT.

This chain uses TRBV5-1 with TRBJ2-7; D unclear. CDR1 SGHRS and CDR2 YFSETQ come from the germline V gene. V was shortened by 3 bases and J by 1 base, with 11 bases between the two germline ends. This CDR3 comprises 14 residues. CDR3 region: CASSWSGSSYEQYF. The CDR3 coding sequence is TGCGCCAGCAGCTGGAGTGGTAGTTCCTACGAGCAGTACTTC.

This rearrangement joins TRBV7-9 to TRBJ1-4; D might be TRBD1 (6 bases). The germline V and J ends were trimmed by 5 bases and 7 bases, with 20 bases remaining between them. Looked up from germline, CDR1 is SEHNR and CDR2 is FQNEAQ (reference sequence). The CDR3 is 16 amino acids. The CDR3 here is CASSHSPQARGEKLFF. The CDR3 bases are TGTGCCAGCAGCCACTCCCCGCAGGCCAGGGGTGAAAAACTGTTTTTT. Supplemented by reference TRBV7-9 and TRBJ1-4, the full variable domain reads DTGVSQNPRHKITKRGQNVTFRCDPISEHNRLYWYRQTLGQGPEFLTYFQNEAQLEKSRLLSDRFSAERPKGSFSTLEIQRTEQGDSAMYLCASSHSPQARGEKLFFGSGTQLSVL.

The chain carries TRBV18 and TRBJ1-3; D is undetermined. V was cut by 5 bases and J by 0 bases, with 8 bases left in between. The CDR3 consists of 14 residues. Germline-derived CDR1 and CDR2 are KGHSH and LQKENI. The CDR3 here is CASSGSSSGNTIYF. The CDR3 bases are TGTGCCAGCTCAGGGTCCAGCTCTGGAAACACCATATATTTT.

CDR3 DNA: TGTGCCAGCAGCTTAGATGTTGGAACTGAAGCTTTCTTT. Its protein is CASSLDVGTEAFF. The J gene is TRBJ1-1, the V gene TRBV7-9; D gene ambiguous. With 1 base removed from V and 5 bases from J, the gap between germline ends came to 8 bases. This CDR3 has 13 amino acids. Germline values: CDR1 SEHNR, CDR2 FQNEAQ (reference sequence).

This clonotype was seen just once. Compared with germline, one end of the junction differs, possibly owing to a read error. V is TRBV20-1 and J is TRBJ2-5; no reliable D call. Germline CDR1 is DFQATT and CDR2 is SNEGSKA (reference sequence). This CDR3 has 12 amino acids. The CDR3 nucleotides read TGCAATGCTAGAGATCAAGCGGAGACCCAGTACTTC. It specifies CNARDQAETQYF.

The chain couples TRBV11-2 to TRBJ1-1; D is unresolved. Germline V gives CDR1 SGHAT, CDR2 FQNNGV. The CDR3 has 17 amino acids. V lost 3 bases and J lost 0, with 17 bases in between. The CDR3, as DNA: TGTGCCAGCAGCTTTAGCCTCAAGGGCCGGATGAACACTGAAGCTTTCTTT. Amino acid sequence: CASSFSLKGRMNTEAFF. The entire variable domain, with the rest obtained from reference TRBV11-2 and TRBJ1-1, is as follows: EAGVAQSPRYKIIEKRQSVAFWCNPISGHATLYWYQQILGQGPKLLIQFQNNGVVDDSQLPKDRFSAERLKGVDSTLKIQPAKLEDSAVYLCASSFSLKGRMNTEAFFGQGTRLTVV.

The chain combines TRBV6-5 with TRBJ2-7; 7 bases are a match to TRBD2. The CDR3 length is 15 residues. Germline V lookup: CDR1 MNHEY, CDR2 SVGAGI. J was trimmed by 4 bases and V by 0 bases; bases with no gene match: 6. The CDR3 loop reads CASSYSGRGAYEQYF. CDR3 in DNA: TGTGCCAGCAGTTACTCGGGGAGGGGAGCTTACGAGCAGTACTTC.